Below, 17 T cell receptor beta chains from the same sample are listed, as sequenced in a study of vaccination and CD4 T cells after COVID-19. Their specific antigens are unknown. The Oncomine TCR Beta short-read assay sequenced DNA from cultured CD4+ T cells. TCRdb processed the PCR reads anew with MiXCR; each CDR3 protein has one entry. Among roughly 15,000 distinct CDR3 sequences listed, approximately 60% were seen once. Treatment reported: roughly 10-day PBMC culture with coronavirus spike peptide pools or control peptides (ViraFEST assay). Sequencing input: CD4+ T cells from blood, cultured in vitro. The receptors were sampled from a human donor who had recovered from COVID-19.

The V call is TRBV20-1, the J call TRBJ1-2, with 9 bases lining up with TRBD1. The CDR3 covers 15 residues. Trimming cost V 0 bases and J 3 bases; bases outside gene matches: 5. Germline values: CDR1 DFQATT, CDR2 SNEGSKA (reference sequence). CDR3 sequence (DNA): TGCAGTGCTAGAGATAACAGGGGGCGCGACTATGGCTACACCTTC. Translating gives CSARDNRGRDYGYTF.

The chain joins TRBV2 to TRBJ2-1; the match to TRBD2 covers 7 bases. V lost 3 bases to trimming and J lost 5 bases; unmatched junction nucleotides: 10. Per the germline V gene, CDR1 is SNHLY and CDR2 is FYNNEI. The CDR3 has 16 residues. CDR3 DNA: TGTGCCAGCAGTGATTCCGGCGGGAGTAGAGACAATGAGCAGTTCTTC. Translation: CASSDSGGSRDNEQFF.

The V gene is TRBV6-4, the J gene TRBJ2-3, with D maybe TRBD1 (5 bases). Per the germline V gene, CDR1 is MRHNA and CDR2 is SNTAGT. Trimming removed 2 bases from V and 1 base from J, with 7 bases in between. This CDR3 has 14 amino acids. In DNA form, the CDR3 reads TGTGCCAGCAGTGACAGGGGTGGCACAGATACGCAGTATTTT. It translates to CASSDRGGTDTQYF.

This chain links TRBV15 with TRBJ2-7, with D perhaps given as TRBD1 or TRBD2 (7 bases each). The V gene's germline CDR1 is LNHNV and CDR2 YYDKDF (reference sequence). Deletions cut 0 bases from V and 0 bases from J, with 12 bases between. This CDR3 region has 16 residues. CDR3 DNA: TGTGCCACCAGCAGAGAGGGGGGGGACAGCTCCTACGAGCAGTACTTC. Protein product: CATSREGGDSSYEQYF.

The V gene is TRBV20-1, the J gene TRBJ2-7; 12 bases are shared with TRBD2. Germline V lookup: CDR1 DFQATT, CDR2 SNEGSKA (reference sequence). The CDR3 consists of 16 residues. V dropped 6 bases and J dropped 2; count of bases not matched to a gene: 11. CDR3: CSAAPGLAGRAYEQYF. The CDR3 DNA reads as TGCAGTGCCGCCCCGGGACTAGCGGGCCGAGCCTACGAGCAGTACTTC.

The chain has TRBV23-1 and TRBJ2-7; TRBD2 matches 11 bases. TRBV23-1 is an ORF for which the function is uncertain. Germline trimming cut 3 bases from V and 6 bases from J; bases unmatched to any gene: 16. The CDR3 has 18 residues. The CDR3 sequence is CASSQFVTNTSGSSEQYF. CDR3 nucleotides: TGCGCCAGCAGTCAGTTCGTCACTAACACTAGCGGGAGTAGCGAGCAGTACTTC.

The CDR3 loop reads CASRAGGAYSGYTF. The CDR3 DNA is TGTGCCAGCAGAGCAGGGGGCGCTTATAGTGGCTACACCTTC. The chain uses TRBV28 and TRBJ1-2; 8 nucleotides match TRBD1. Germline CDR1 is MDHEN and CDR2 is SYDVKM. This CDR3 is 14 amino acids long. Trimming took 6 bases from V and 7 from J; bases not matched to a gene: 10.

This clonotype was seen only once. The CDR3 spells CATSRRDTGFDTQYF. The CDR3 region has the DNA TGTGCCACCAGCAGGAGAGATACAGGTTTTGATACGCAGTATTTT. The V gene is TRBV15, the J gene TRBJ2-3; D might be TRBD1 (5 bases). V shed 3 bases and J shed 6 bases, with 16 bases lying between them. This CDR3 spans 15 amino acids. Per germline, CDR1 LNHNV and CDR2 YYDKDF (reference sequence).

The CDR3 DNA reads as TGTGCCAGCAGTTTAGGACTAGCGGGAATCACAGATACGCAGTATTTT. Encoded protein: CASSLGLAGITDTQYF. The chain joins TRBV28 to TRBJ2-3, with 12 bases fitting TRBD2. The V segment lost 2 bases and the J segment 2 bases; nucleotides outside the gene matches: 2. In germline, CDR1 is MDHEN, CDR2 SYDVKM. The CDR3 loop spans 16 amino acids.

V and J are TRBV19 and TRBJ2-7; a weak D match, TRBD2 (6 bases). Per germline, CDR1 LNHDA and CDR2 SQIVND (reference sequence). V dropped 6 bases and J dropped 3 bases, with 12 bases sitting between them. This CDR3 is 13 amino acids long. The CDR3: CASRQRAGYEQYF. The CDR3 DNA follows: TGTGCCAGTAGACAGCGGGCGGGCTACGAGCAGTACTTC.

This clonotype was recorded a few times. V is TRBV19 and J is TRBJ1-1; 8 nucleotides match TRBD1. J was trimmed by 0 bases and V by 3 bases; bases with no gene match: 9. Per germline, CDR1 LNHDA and CDR2 SQIVND (reference sequence). CDR3 size: 17 residues. This CDR3 reads CASSIRIQGVLNTEAFF. The CDR3 DNA reads TGTGCCAGTAGTATCCGGATACAGGGGGTCCTGAACACTGAAGCTTTCTTT.

The rearrangement joins TRBV6-2 or TRBV6-3 to TRBJ2-7; 7 bases align to TRBD2. The CDR3 contains 15 residues. J gave up 4 bases and V 6 bases, and 12 bases lay outside the gene matches. The germline CDR1 and CDR2 sequences are MNHEY and SVGEGT. CDR3 amino acids: CASSAAYSSGYEQYF. In DNA form, the CDR3 reads TGTGCCAGCAGCGCGGCGTACTCTAGCGGATACGAGCAGTACTTC.

The chain links TRBV29-1 to TRBJ2-3; TRBD2 matches at 13 bases. With 4 bases clipped from V and 2 bases from J, the junction kept 15 bases outside the gene matches. The V gene's germline CDR1 is SQVTM and CDR2 ANQGSEA. CDR3 length: 19 residues. The CDR3 is CSVARTSGSRWGVTDTQYF. CDR3 in DNA: TGCAGCGTTGCGCGGACTAGCGGGAGTCGTTGGGGGGTCACAGATACGCAGTATTTT.

The rearrangement joins TRBV20-1 to TRBJ1-3; D is unresolved. Germline CDR1 DFQATT, CDR2 SNEGSKA (reference sequence). V dropped 5 bases and J dropped 2 bases, with 10 bases sitting between them. CDR3 length equals 13 residues. CDR3: CSAGSIPGNTIYF. The CDR3 DNA sequence: TGCAGTGCTGGGTCCATCCCTGGAAACACCATATATTTT.

The chain carries TRBV10-3 and TRBJ1-1; D unresolved. V was cut by 10 bases and J by 2 bases, with 8 bases left in between. Germline V CDR1 and CDR2: ENHRY, SYGVKD. This CDR3 has 11 residues. CDR3 sequence reads: CATLSNTEAFF. CDR3 sequence (DNA): TGTGCCACCCTTAGTAACACTGAAGCTTTCTTT.

This chain uses TRBV21-1 with TRBJ1-1; the D segment call TRBD1 is taken from the table without a DNA check. TRBV21-1 is a pseudogene. The CDR3 length is 16 residues. CDR3 in DNA: TGTGCCAGCAGCCAAGGGGGGGCGGGGGTGAACACTGAAGCTTTCTTT. This codes for CASSQGGAGVNTEAFF.

This clonotype was detected a few times. This chain joins TRBV19 and TRBJ1-5; D gene unclear. The CDR3 consists of 16 residues. The V end lost 5 bases, the J end lost 0 bases, and 14 bases lay between the germline ends. Germline assignment: CDR1 LNHDA and CDR2 SQIVND (reference sequence). The CDR3 bases are TGTGCCAGTAGTCGACTCCCGGGCGATAGCAATCAGCCCCAGCATTTT. Translation gives CASSRLPGDSNQPQHF.